This TCR beta chain appears in the sequencing data of a study of beta chain features in type 1 diabetes. At the level of the study: No age, gender or cell yield differences were seen between patients and healthy donors. Broader study findings: For Type 1 diabetes patients, all four CD4+ subsets carried TCRB CDR3s that were moderately but significantly shorter.

The CDR3 spans 16 residues. V trimming: 2 bases; J trimming: 6 bases; junction bases outside the gene matches: 10. CDR1 SGHRS and CDR2 YFSETQ come from the germline V gene. Remarks on this clone: Its target is unknown.

The isolated RNA, all of it, was reverse transcribed, so expressed TCRB transcripts were what got sequenced. Repertoires were generated with immunoSEQ multiplex PCR, while TCRdb's copy carries only in-frame clones and drops some. The sample lists more than 300,000 clones; over 7% were seen once. This TCR came from a man aged 25 to 45 with type 1 diabetes. The sample comprised central memory CD4+ T cells from blood. V is TRBV5-1 and J is TRBJ2-1; TRBD1 matches at 8 bases. The CDR3 region is CASSLVPGQATNEQFF. CDR3 bases: TGCGCCAGCAGCTTAGTTCCGGGACAGGCCACCAATGAGCAGTTCTTC.